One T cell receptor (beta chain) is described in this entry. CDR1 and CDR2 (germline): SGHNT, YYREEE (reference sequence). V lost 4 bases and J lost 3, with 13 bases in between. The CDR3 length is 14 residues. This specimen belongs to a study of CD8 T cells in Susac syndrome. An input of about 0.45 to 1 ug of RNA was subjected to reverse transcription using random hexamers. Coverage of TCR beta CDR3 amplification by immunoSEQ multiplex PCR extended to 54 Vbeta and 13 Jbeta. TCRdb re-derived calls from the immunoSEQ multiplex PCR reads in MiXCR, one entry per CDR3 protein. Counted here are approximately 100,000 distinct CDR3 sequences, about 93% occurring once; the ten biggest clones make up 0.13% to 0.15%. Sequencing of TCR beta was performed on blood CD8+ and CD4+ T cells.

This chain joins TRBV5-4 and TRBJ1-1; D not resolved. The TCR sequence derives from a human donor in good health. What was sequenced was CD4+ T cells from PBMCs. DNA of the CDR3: TGTGCCAGCAGCCCCCCTGTGGGTTACACTGAAGCTTTCTTT. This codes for CASSPPVGYTEAFF.